This TCR beta chain comes out of a study of blood T cell repertoires in COVID-19. As for the study in general: Material from acute and convalescent COVID-19 was sourced from the United States, Italy and Spain. T cells, B-cell-depleted T cells, or PBMCs supplied cDNA or gDNA.

Per the authors' pipeline: Nucleated cell number was recorded as an estimate derived from reference gene primer amplification. Libraries were prepared by immunoSEQ multiplex PCR; TCRdb keeps only in-frame clonotypes and omits some of them. V and J calls and clone size are those listed in that table; D and trimming were worked out from the DNA. The data contain 100,000 to 150,000 clones, roughly four fifths of them singletons. V lost 2 bases and J 8 bases, leaving 5 bases between the germline ends. This CDR3 is 11 amino acids long. Germline V CDR1 and CDR2: SGHNT, YYREEE (reference sequence). The source is a woman aged 50 to 65 with acute or convalescent COVID-19. Sequencing was carried out using peripheral blood. The chain employs TRBV5-4 and TRBJ2-1; no clear D. CDR3 sequence (DNA): TGTGCCAGCAGCTTAGAGCATGAGCAGTTCTTC. Translation: CASSLEHEQFF. The complete variable domain, with remaining parts taken from reference TRBV5-4 and TRBJ2-1, reads ETGVTQSPTHLIKTRGQQVTLRCSSQSGHNTVSWYQQALGQGPQFIFQYYREEENGRGNFPPRFSGLQFPNYSSELNVNALELDDSALYLCASSLEHEQFFGPGTRLTVL.